The clone carrying this TCR beta chain showed up many times. Its matching antigen is unknown. PBMCs stored at -80 C, numbering 2 million, were the origin of the unsorted libraries. The data were taken from a study of neurological immune-mediated disorders. Study-level background: Of the multiple sclerosis patients, about 34 in total, around 31 were relapsing-remitting and 3 were secondary progressive. Study-level points and caveats: A possible signature appeared as one related-CDR3 cluster, in which phylogenetic grouping placed the repertoires of 18 of 34 multiple sclerosis patients.

5'RACE with 10-nucleotide random UMIs produced the cDNA. TCRdb processed the 5' RACE reads anew with MiXCR; each CDR3 protein has one entry. This table holds over 60,000 distinct CDR3 sequences, around 5% found once. Material for sequencing was PBMCs. The source of this sequence is a woman aged 45-59 years with multiple sclerosis.

The CDR3 here is CASSLQAYEQYF. The DNA of the CDR3 is TGTGCCAGCAGTTTACAGGCCTACGAGCAGTACTTC. The chain couples TRBV28 to TRBJ2-7; D is ambiguous. Germline values: CDR1 MDHEN, CDR2 SYDVKM. V lost 2 bases and J 2 bases, leaving 4 bases between the germline ends. This CDR3 has 12 residues.